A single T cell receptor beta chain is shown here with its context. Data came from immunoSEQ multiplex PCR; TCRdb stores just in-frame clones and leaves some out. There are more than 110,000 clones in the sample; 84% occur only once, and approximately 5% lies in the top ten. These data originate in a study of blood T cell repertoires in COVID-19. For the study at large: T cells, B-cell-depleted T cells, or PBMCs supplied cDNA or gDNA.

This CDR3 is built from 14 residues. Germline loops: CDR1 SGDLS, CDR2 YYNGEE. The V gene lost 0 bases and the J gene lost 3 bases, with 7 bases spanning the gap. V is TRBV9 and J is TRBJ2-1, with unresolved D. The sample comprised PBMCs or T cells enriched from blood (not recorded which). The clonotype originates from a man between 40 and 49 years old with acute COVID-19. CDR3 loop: CASSVDVGYNEQFF. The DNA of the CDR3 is TGTGCCAGCAGCGTAGATGTCGGCTACAATGAGCAGTTCTTC. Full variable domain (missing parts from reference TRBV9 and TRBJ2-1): DSGVTQTPKHLITATGQRVTLRCSPRSGDLSVYWYQQSLDQGLQFLIQYYNGEERAKGNILERFSAQQFPDLHSELNLSSLELGDSALYFCASSVDVGYNEQFFGPGTRLTVL.